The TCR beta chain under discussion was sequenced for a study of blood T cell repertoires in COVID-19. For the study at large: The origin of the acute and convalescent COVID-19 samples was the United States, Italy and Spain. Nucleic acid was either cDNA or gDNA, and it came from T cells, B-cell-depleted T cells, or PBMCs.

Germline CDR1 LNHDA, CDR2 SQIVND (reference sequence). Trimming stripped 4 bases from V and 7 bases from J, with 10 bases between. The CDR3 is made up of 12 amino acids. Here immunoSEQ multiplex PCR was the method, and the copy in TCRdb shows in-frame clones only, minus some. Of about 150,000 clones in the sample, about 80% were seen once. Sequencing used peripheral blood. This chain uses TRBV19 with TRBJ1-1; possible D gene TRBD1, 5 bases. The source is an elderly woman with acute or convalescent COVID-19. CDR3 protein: CASSSSRGEAFF. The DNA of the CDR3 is TGTGCCAGTAGTAGCTCAAGGGGTGAAGCTTTCTTT.